Following are 18 T cell receptor beta chains from one sample sequenced in a study of naive and memory T cell subsets. TCR cDNA received a 3' ligated oligonucleotide that carried a UMI. The SP2 primer and nested alpha and beta constant region primers amplified ligated cDNA in four rounds. TCRdb processed the 5' RACE reads anew with MiXCR; each CDR3 protein has one entry. The repertoire has roughly 56,000 distinct CDR3 sequences, roughly 7% of them found once; the top ten carry around 9.7%. The receptors were gathered from a male donor in good health.

This clonotype was observed a few times. J is TRBJ1-1 and V is TRBV12-5; 8 bases fit TRBD1. The CDR3 is 17 amino acids. J was trimmed by 1 base and V by 1 base; bases with no gene match: 8. Per germline, CDR1 LGHNT and CDR2 FRNRAP. The CDR3 DNA reads TGTGCTAGTGGTTTGGACACTACCGGGACAGGGAACACTGAAGCTTTCTTT. Protein product: CASGLDTTGTGNTEAFF.

The chain carries TRBV19 and TRBJ1-5, with 7 bases lining up with TRBD1. The CDR3 covers 18 residues. Germline CDR1 and CDR2: LNHDA and SQIVND (reference sequence). After removal of 5 bases from V and 4 bases from J, the junction contained 17 bases not matched to a gene. Written as DNA, the CDR3 is TGTGCCAGTAGTTCATCCTTCCAGGACAGGACGGGGAATCAGCCCCAGCATTTT. Its translation is CASSSSFQDRTGNQPQHF.

The CDR3 sequence: CASSPPQGVANTGELFF. The CDR3 coding sequence is TGTGCCAGCTCACCACCACAGGGTGTTGCGAACACCGGGGAGCTGTTTTTT. This rearrangement joins TRBV18 to TRBJ2-2; TRBD1 is a possible D gene (6 bases). The V and J ends lost 0 bases and 0 bases respectively, with 11 bases between them. CDR3 length: 17 residues. CDR1 KGHSH and CDR2 LQKENI come from the germline V gene.

This clonotype was recorded many times. This rearrangement joins TRBV7-2 to TRBJ2-7; TRBD2 matches 12 bases. Trimming took 4 bases from V and 4 from J; bases not matched to a gene: 5. CDR3 size: 15 residues. The germline CDR1 and CDR2 sequences are SGHTA and FQGNSA. The CDR3 region is CASSSNLAGGYEQYF. CDR3 nucleotide sequence: TGTGCCAGCAGCTCGAACCTAGCGGGGGGGTACGAGCAGTACTTC.

There are a few counts of this clonotype. The chain joins TRBV19 to TRBJ1-4, with D tentatively TRBD1 (5 bases). The germline V gene has CDR1 LNHDA and CDR2 SQIVND (reference sequence). The CDR3 has 16 amino acids. Trimming left V 5 bases short and J 8 bases short, with 21 bases between. The CDR3 coding sequence is TGTGCCAGTAGTTCTCCGGGACGTCAGAAGGGCGAAAAACTGTTTTTT. As protein: CASSSPGRQKGEKLFF.

Many counts were recorded for this clonotype. This chain connects TRBV29-1 to TRBJ2-2, with D perhaps given as TRBD1 or TRBD2 (5 bases each). Germline loops: CDR1 SQVTM, CDR2 ANQGSEA. This CDR3 is 16 amino acids long. Trimming cost V 1 base and J 4 bases, with 16 bases left between them. Here the CDR3 DNA reads TGCAGCGTTGAAGTGGGGATCACGAGGGGCACCGGGGAGCTGTTTTTT. This gives the protein CSVEVGITRGTGELFF.

The table lists this clonotype with many counts. The chain links TRBV29-1 to TRBJ1-2, with TRBD1 as a possible D gene (6 bases). This CDR3 is built from 16 residues. V dropped 0 bases and J dropped 0 bases, with 14 bases sitting between them. The V gene's germline CDR1 is SQVTM and CDR2 ANQGSEA. The CDR3 nucleotides read TGCAGCGTTGAAGATCGGCAGGGGACTTCTAACTATGGCTACACCTTC. It translates to CSVEDRQGTSNYGYTF.

The table lists this clonotype with many counts. The gene calls are TRBV12-3 or TRBV12-4 and TRBJ2-5, with 7 nucleotides matching TRBD2. J lost 5 bases, V lost 7 bases, and 7 bases had no gene match. The CDR3 has 13 residues. The CDR3 spells CASTLPGRETQYF. The CDR3 DNA is TGTGCCAGCACCTTACCCGGGAGGGAGACCCAGTACTTC.

The J gene is TRBJ2-2, the V gene TRBV21-1; the table's TRBD2 call for D was not verified on the DNA. TRBV21-1 is listed as a pseudogene. The CDR3 spans 17 residues. CDR3 nucleotide sequence: TGTGCCAGCAGCAAAGGGCTAGCGGGAGTTGACACCGGGGAGCTGTTTTTT. Its translation: CASSKGLAGVDTGELFF.

The CDR3 protein is CASGLMGSSYEQYF. The CDR3 coding sequence is TGTGCCAGCGGTCTTATGGGGAGCTCCTACGAGCAGTACTTC. The V call is TRBV13, the J call TRBJ2-7; perhaps TRBD2 as D (5 bases). V was cut by 8 bases and J by 0 bases, with 14 bases left in between. Germline assignment: CDR1 PRHDT and CDR2 FYEKMQ (reference sequence). The CDR3 loop spans 14 amino acids.

This clonotype was recorded many times. The rearrangement joins TRBV27 to TRBJ2-7, with D perhaps being TRBD1 or TRBD2 (6 bases each). Deletions cut 5 bases from V and 0 bases from J, with 11 bases between. The germline V gene encodes CDR1 MNHEY and CDR2 SMNVEV (reference sequence). CDR3 length equals 14 residues. The CDR3 loop reads CASSQEGVSYEQYF. CDR3 sequence (DNA): TGTGCCAGCAGTCAGGAGGGGGTCTCCTACGAGCAGTACTTC.

This sequence joins TRBV7-9 and TRBJ2-5; perhaps D is TRBD1 or TRBD2 (5 bases each). V gave up 7 bases and J gave up 3 bases, with 21 bases separating them. The CDR3 length is 16 residues. Germline V gene data show CDR1 as SEHNR and CDR2 as FQNEAQ (reference sequence). CDR3 in amino acids: CASNYYLGGFEETQYF. CDR3 nucleotides: TGTGCCAGCAACTATTATCTTGGGGGATTTGAAGAGACCCAGTACTTC.

The rearrangement uses TRBV29-1 and TRBJ1-2; D gene unclear. The CDR3 totals 15 residues. Germline V gene data show CDR1 as SQVTM and CDR2 as ANQGSEA. The V gene lost 0 bases and the J gene lost 3 bases, with 14 bases spanning the gap. In nucleotides, the CDR3 is TGCAGCGTTGAAGATCTTCCGCAGCGAGACTATGGCTACACCTTC. It is translated as CSVEDLPQRDYGYTF.

In this sample, this clonotype turned up a few times. This sequence joins TRBV7-9 and TRBJ2-1; possible D gene TRBD2, 5 bases. The V gene's germline CDR1 is SEHNR and CDR2 FQNEAQ (reference sequence). V dropped 4 bases and J dropped 8 bases, with 30 bases sitting between them. This CDR3 has 19 residues. CDR3 region: CASSSVGDRGQVNPDEQFF. In DNA form, the CDR3 reads TGTGCCAGCAGCTCTGTCGGGGATCGGGGTCAGGTTAACCCCGATGAGCAGTTCTTC.

This clonotype was recorded many times. V usage is TRBV6-5 and J usage is TRBJ1-4, with D uncertain. Germline CDR1 reads MNHEY; CDR2 reads SVGAGI. There are 15 residues in the CDR3. Trimming removed 5 bases from V and 5 bases from J, with 15 bases in between. The CDR3 reads CASSPRTQPNEKLFF. DNA for the CDR3: TGTGCCAGCAGTCCGAGGACTCAGCCGAATGAAAAACTGTTTTTT.

This clonotype was seen at least ten times. This chain's CDR3 is CASSATGPFEAFF. The CDR3 DNA follows: TGTGCCAGCAGCGCGACAGGCCCCTTTGAAGCTTTCTTT. The chain couples TRBV5-8 to TRBJ1-1; tentatively, D is TRBD1 (6 bases). The CDR3 has 13 residues. Per the germline V gene, CDR1 is SGHTS and CDR2 is YDEGEE. Deletions cut 4 bases from V and 7 bases from J, with 14 bases between.

This clonotype was seen ten or more times. This chain connects TRBV11-2 to TRBJ2-2; no clear D. This CDR3 comprises 13 residues. Trimming shortened V by 1 base and J by 6 bases, and 6 bases separated the two germline ends. Germline CDR1 SGHAT, CDR2 FQNNGV. The CDR3 region has the DNA TGTGCCAGCAGCTTAGGGGCGGCCGGGGAGCTGTTTTTT. Protein sequence: CASSLGAAGELFF.

This clonotype was seen repeatedly, ten times or more. V is TRBV28 and J is TRBJ2-3; the D is unclear. Germline CDR1 MDHEN, CDR2 SYDVKM. V was shortened by 1 base and J by 10 bases, with 6 bases between the two germline ends. This CDR3 is 11 amino acids long. The CDR3 reads CASSLLKAQYF. Here the CDR3 DNA reads TGTGCCAGCAGTTTATTAAAGGCGCAGTATTTT.